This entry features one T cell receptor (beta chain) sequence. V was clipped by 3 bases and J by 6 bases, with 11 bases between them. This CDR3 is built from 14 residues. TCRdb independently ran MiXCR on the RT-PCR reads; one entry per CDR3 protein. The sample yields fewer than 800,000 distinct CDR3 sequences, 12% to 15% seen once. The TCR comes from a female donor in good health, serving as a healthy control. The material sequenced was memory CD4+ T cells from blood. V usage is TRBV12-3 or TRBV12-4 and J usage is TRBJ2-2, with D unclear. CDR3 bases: TGTGCCAGCAGTTTGCCCTTTCTCTCCGGGGAGCTGTTTTTT. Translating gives CASSLPFLSGELFF.